This T cell receptor (beta chain) was observed in a study of cytomegalovirus exposure and HLA in healthy donors. The CDR3 totals 14 residues. Trimming stripped 6 bases from V and 7 bases from J, with 18 bases between. Germline V CDR1 and CDR2: SGHAT, FQNNGV. Assay used: immunoSEQ multiplex PCR; TCRdb lists only in-frame clones, some missing. The table records 150,000 to 200,000 clones, 86% of them present only once. J is TRBJ2-5 and V is TRBV11-2, with D maybe TRBD2 (6 bases). Material: PBMCs. The receptor was isolated from a woman younger than 30 in good health and CMV-seronegative. CDR3 sequence: CASSSGSTEGTQYF. DNA for the CDR3: TGTGCCAGCAGTTCAGGGTCTACGGAGGGGACCCAGTACTTC.